One and the same sample provided the 3 T cell receptor beta chains below, sequenced in a study of cytomegalovirus exposure and HLA in healthy donors. Use of 60 Vbeta and 13 Jbeta primers characterized the PCR. Clones were read by immunoSEQ multiplex PCR, and TCRdb kept only the in-frame ones, dropping some. The sample lists 150,000 to 200,000 clones; around four fifths were seen once. The sequencing input was PBMCs. The receptors were gathered from a man aged 18 to 35 in good health and CMV-seronegative.

This rearrangement joins TRBV5-1 to TRBJ2-5; TRBD2 is a possible D gene (5 bases). The CDR3 is made up of 13 amino acids. V dropped 5 bases and J dropped 2 bases, with 10 bases sitting between them. Looked up from germline, CDR1 is SGHRS and CDR2 is YFSETQ. DNA of the CDR3: TGCGCCAGCAGATCGGGGTGGCAAGAGACCCAGTACTTC. It codes for CASRSGWQETQYF.

V usage is TRBV6-5 and J usage is TRBJ2-7; 7 bases line up with TRBD1. This CDR3 has 14 amino acids. Germline V gene sequence: CDR1 MNHEY, CDR2 SVGAGI. The J segment lost 2 bases and the V segment lost 6 bases, leaving 7 bases of the junction unmatched. DNA of the CDR3: TGTGCCAGCAGGCGGACAGGTATGCCCTACGAGCAGTACTTC. Residues: CASRRTGMPYEQYF.

This clone was observed a single time. This sequence joins TRBV7-2 and TRBJ1-5; 9 bases fit TRBD1. CDR1 and CDR2 from the germline V gene are SGHTA and FQGNSA. V lost 4 bases, J lost 6 bases, and 4 bases stayed unmatched. The CDR3 extends over 14 amino acids. The CDR3 coding sequence is TGTGCCAGCAGCTCGGACAGGGGAGGTCAGCCCCAGCATTTT. It yields the protein CASSSDRGGQPQHF.